This T cell receptor (beta chain) was documented in a study of blood T cell repertoires in COVID-19 (dated by TCRdb to the early 2020s). Describing the broader study: Samples from collaborators originated in the United States, Italy and Spain and spanned both the acute and convalescent phases of COVID-19. Where HLA class I and class II types were available, the types were taken from metadata supplied by the sample provider, not from assay-based typing. The samples were drawn from two sources: the first 160 participants of the ongoing ImmuneRACE study, and 1,000 to 1,500 subjects contributed by 6 global collaborators. The prospective study material was composed of cDNA or gDNA derived from T cells, B-cell-depleted T cells, or PBMCs. A freely available public database, intended as a resource for researchers studying the immune response to SARS-CoV-2, is where the repertoires were released. Subjects who had been exposed to COVID-19, were actively infected with it, or had recovered from it provided the deeply sampled blood TCRbeta repertoires that made up the dataset. Sample metadata almost always included a de-identified subject ID, COVID-19 status, age in years and sex. General conclusions and limits of the study: The quantity of clinical and demographic metadata differed by source and by participant and was supplied without curation.

TCRbeta CDR3 regions were amplified from genomic DNA using the immunoSEQ Assay, a bias-controlled multiplex PCR. In the paper's pipeline: Within the assay, amplification of reference gene primers was used to estimate how many nucleated cells each sample contained. To quantify the absolute abundance of each unique TCRbeta CDR3 rearrangement, sequence reads were collapsed and filtered. For each sample, productive Simpson clonality was calculated as the square root of Simpson's diversity index over productive rearrangements. What TCRdb holds here is the immuneACCESS table cut down to in-frame rearrangements. Part of the clones is not present; checked against another copy, under half of the missing clones reflect an unresolved V gene, and the others are unexplained. That table furnishes V, J and clone size, whereas the DNA furnished D and trimming. The sample table records roughly 26,000 clones; 65% to 90% of these occur just once. About 25% of the sample rests with the top ten.

Collaborating institutions collected whole blood in K2EDTA tubes following their own protocols. For TCRbeta analysis, collaborators shipped samples in one of three forms: frozen whole blood, isolated PBMCs, or DNA extracted from either of those sample types. For this clone: What antigen it recognizes has not been identified. Per-base qualities were not stored, and no clone one base away is much larger.

CDR1 and CDR2 (MGHRA, YSYEKL) derive from the germline V gene. Counted from cysteine to phenylalanine, this CDR3 has 15 amino acids. Here the CDR3 DNA is all that survives: 45 bases in frame from base 1. V was cut back by 5 bases and J by 5 bases, leaving a gap of 18 bases between them. The sequence joins TRBV4-1 to TRBJ1-2; TRBD1 could be the D gene, as 6 bases match. The receptor was derived from a human donor in a cohort sampled during active COVID-19. Material for sequencing was peripheral blood. The CDR3 region has the sequence CASSSDTGRLYGYTF. In nucleotides, the sequence is TGCGCCAGCAGCTCAGATACAGGGAGACTTTATGGCTACACCTTC.